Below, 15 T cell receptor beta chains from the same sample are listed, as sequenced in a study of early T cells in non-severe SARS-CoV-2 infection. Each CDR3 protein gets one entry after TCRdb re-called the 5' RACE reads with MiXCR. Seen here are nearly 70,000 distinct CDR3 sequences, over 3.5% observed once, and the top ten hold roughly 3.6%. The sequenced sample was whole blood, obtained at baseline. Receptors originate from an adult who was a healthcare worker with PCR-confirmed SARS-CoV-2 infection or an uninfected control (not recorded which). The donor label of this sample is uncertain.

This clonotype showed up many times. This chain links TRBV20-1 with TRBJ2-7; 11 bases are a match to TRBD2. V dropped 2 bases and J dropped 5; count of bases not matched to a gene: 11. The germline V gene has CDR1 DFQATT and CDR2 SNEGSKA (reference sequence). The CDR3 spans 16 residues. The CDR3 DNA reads TGCAGTGCTAGATCACTCCGGGCTAGCGGGGGGAACGAGCAGTACTTC. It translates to CSARSLRASGGNEQYF.

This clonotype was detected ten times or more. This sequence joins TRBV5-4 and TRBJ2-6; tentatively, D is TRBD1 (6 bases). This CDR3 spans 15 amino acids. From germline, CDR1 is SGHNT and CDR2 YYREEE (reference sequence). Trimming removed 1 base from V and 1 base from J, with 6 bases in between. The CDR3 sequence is CASSLRGSGANVLTF. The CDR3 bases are TGTGCCAGCAGCTTGAGGGGGTCTGGGGCCAACGTCCTGACTTTC. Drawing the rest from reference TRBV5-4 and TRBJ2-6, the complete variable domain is ETGVTQSPTHLIKTRGQQVTLRCSSQSGHNTVSWYQQALGQGPQFIFQYYREEENGRGNFPPRFSGLQFPNYSSELNVNALELDDSALYLCASSLRGSGANVLTFGAGSRLTVL.

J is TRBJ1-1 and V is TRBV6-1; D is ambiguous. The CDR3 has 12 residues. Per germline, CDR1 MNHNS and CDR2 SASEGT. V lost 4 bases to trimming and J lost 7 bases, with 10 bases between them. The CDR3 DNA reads TGTGCCAGCAGTGGAGGACTAGTTGAAGCTTTCTTT. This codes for CASSGGLVEAFF.

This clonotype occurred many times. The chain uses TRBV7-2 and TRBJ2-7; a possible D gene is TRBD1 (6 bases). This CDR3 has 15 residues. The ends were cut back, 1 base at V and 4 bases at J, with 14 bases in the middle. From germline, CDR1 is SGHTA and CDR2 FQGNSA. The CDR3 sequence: CASSLGAGDLYEQYF. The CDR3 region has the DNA TGTGCCAGCAGCTTAGGGGCAGGGGATCTTTACGAGCAGTACTTC.

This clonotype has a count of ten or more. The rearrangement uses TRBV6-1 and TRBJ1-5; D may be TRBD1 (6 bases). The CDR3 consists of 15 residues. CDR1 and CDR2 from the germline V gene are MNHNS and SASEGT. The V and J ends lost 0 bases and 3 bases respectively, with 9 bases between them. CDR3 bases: TGTGCCAGCAGTGAAGCGGCAGGGGACAATCAGCCCCAGCATTTT. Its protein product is CASSEAAGDNQPQHF.

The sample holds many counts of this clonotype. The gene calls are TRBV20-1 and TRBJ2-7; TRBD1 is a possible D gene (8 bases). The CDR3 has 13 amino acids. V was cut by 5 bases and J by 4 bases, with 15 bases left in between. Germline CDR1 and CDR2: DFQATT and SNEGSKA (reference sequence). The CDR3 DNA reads TGCAGTGCTCCCAACAGGGGGGGATACGAGCAGTACTTC. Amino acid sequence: CSAPNRGGYEQYF.

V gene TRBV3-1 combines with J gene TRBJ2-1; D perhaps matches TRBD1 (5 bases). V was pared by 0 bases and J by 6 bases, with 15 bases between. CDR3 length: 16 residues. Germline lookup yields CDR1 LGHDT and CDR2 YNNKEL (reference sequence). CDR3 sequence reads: CASSQDLVGHSNEQFF. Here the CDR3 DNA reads TGTGCCAGCAGCCAAGATTTAGTAGGACACTCCAATGAGCAGTTCTTC.

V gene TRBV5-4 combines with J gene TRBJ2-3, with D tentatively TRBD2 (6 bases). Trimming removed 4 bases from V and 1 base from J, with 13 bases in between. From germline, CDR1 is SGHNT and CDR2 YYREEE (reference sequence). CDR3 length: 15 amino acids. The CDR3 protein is CASSRGGDGTDTQYF. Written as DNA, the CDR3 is TGTGCCAGCAGCAGGGGCGGGGATGGCACAGATACGCAGTATTTT.

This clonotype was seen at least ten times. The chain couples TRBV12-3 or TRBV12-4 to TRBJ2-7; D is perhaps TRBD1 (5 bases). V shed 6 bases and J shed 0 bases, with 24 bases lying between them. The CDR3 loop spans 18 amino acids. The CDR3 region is CASRVFRKDTLSSYEQYF. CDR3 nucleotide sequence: TGTGCCAGCAGAGTTTTCCGAAAGGACACCTTGAGCTCCTACGAGCAGTACTTC.

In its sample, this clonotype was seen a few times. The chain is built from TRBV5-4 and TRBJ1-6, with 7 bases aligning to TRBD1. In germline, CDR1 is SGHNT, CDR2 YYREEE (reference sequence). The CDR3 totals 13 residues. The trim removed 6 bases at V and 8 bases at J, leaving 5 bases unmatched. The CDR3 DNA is TGTGCCAGCATGGAGGGGGCCCATTCACCCCTCCACTTT. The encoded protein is CASMEGAHSPLHF. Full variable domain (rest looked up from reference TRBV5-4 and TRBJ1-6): ETGVTQSPTHLIKTRGQQVTLRCSSQSGHNTVSWYQQALGQGPQFIFQYYREEENGRGNFPPRFSGLQFPNYSSELNVNALELDDSALYLCASMEGAHSPLHFGNGTRLTVT.

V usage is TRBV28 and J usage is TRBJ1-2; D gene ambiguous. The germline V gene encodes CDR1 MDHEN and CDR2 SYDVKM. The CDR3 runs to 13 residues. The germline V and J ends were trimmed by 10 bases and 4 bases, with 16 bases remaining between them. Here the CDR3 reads CAIKLDGFYGYTF. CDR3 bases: TGTGCCATAAAATTGGACGGATTCTATGGCTACACCTTC.

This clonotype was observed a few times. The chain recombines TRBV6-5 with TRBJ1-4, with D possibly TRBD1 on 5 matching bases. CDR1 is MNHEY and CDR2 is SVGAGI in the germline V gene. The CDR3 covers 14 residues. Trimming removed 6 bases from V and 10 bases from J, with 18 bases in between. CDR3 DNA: TGTGCCAGCAGCCCTCGGGGCTCCCCGAGAAAACTGTTTTTT. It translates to CASSPRGSPRKLFF.

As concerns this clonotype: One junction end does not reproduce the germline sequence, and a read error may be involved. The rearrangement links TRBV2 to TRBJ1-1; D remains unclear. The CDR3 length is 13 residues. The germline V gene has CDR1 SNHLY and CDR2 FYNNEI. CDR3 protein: CASCEILNTEAFF. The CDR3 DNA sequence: TGTGCCAGCTGTGAAATCCTGAACACTGAAGCTTTCTTT.

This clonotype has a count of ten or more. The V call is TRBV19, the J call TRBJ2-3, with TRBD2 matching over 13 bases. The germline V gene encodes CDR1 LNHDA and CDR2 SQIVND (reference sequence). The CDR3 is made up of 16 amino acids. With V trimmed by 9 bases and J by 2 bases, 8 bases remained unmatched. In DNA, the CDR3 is TGTGCCAGCACCGGGGGACTAGCGGGGAACACAGATACGCAGTATTTT. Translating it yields CASTGGLAGNTDTQYF.

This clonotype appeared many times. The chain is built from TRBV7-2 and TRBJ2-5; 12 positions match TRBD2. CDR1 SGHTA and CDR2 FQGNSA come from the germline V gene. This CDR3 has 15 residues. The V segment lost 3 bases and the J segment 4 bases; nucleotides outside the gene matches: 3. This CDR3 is CASSLTSGGRETQYF. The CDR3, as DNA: TGTGCCAGCAGCTTGACTAGCGGGGGTAGAGAGACCCAGTACTTC.